The T cell receptor beta chain under discussion was sequenced for a study of CD8 T cells in ankylosing spondylitis. Findings and caveats of the study: Seemingly distinctive of ankylosing spondylitis blood was a TCR beta motif formed by eight highly homologous variants. Matched ankylosing spondylitis synovial fluid reportedly contained a significantly enriched population of disease-linked clones.

Germline trimming cut 5 bases from V and 6 bases from J; bases unmatched to any gene: 5. The CDR3 consists of 15 residues. Germline V gene data show CDR1 as MRHNA and CDR2 as SNTAGT. The table lists this clonotype with many counts. Its target is unknown. TCRdb analysed the 5' RACE reads with MiXCR anew, one entry per CDR3 protein. The sample yields a few hundred thousand distinct CDR3 sequences, around 8% seen once. Material for sequencing was blood, either unsorted or a sorted T cell fraction (not recorded which). This TCR came from a male donor with ankylosing spondylitis. The chain links TRBV6-4 to TRBJ2-1; 12 nucleotides line up with TRBD2. The CDR3 DNA reads as TGTGCCAGCAGTAAGCGGACTAGCGGGGTCAATGAGCAGTTCTTC. Its protein product is CASSKRTSGVNEQFF.